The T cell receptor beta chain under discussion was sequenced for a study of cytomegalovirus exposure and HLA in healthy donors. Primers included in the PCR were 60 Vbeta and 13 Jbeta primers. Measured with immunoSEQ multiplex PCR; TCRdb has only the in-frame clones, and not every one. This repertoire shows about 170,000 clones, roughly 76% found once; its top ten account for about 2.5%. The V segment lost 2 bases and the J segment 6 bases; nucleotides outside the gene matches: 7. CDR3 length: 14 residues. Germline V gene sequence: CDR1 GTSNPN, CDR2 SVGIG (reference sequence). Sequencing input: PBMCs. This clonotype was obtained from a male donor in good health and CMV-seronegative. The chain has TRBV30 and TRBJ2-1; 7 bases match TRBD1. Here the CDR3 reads CAWSPPRGPNEQFF. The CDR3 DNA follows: TGTGCCTGGAGTCCTCCGAGGGGGCCCAATGAGCAGTTCTTC. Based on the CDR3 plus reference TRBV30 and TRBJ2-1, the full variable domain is SQTIHQWPATLVQPVGSPLSLECTVEGTSNPNLYWYRQAAGRGLQLLFYSVGIGQISSEVPQNLSASRPQDRQFILSSKKLLLSDSGFYLCAWSPPRGPNEQFFGPGTRLTVL.